This T cell receptor (beta chain) was retrieved from a study of blood T cell repertoires in COVID-19. Study in general: Both acute and convalescent COVID-19 samples were obtained from the United States, Italy and Spain. T cells, B-cell-depleted T cells, or PBMCs provided the cDNA or gDNA that served as material.

The V gene end was trimmed by 4 bases and the J gene end by 5 bases; junction bases not matched to a gene: 12. The CDR3 is 15 residues long. CDR1 and CDR2 from the germline V gene are SGDLS and YYNGEE. This clone was counted only a few times. As originally analysed: Amplification from reference gene primers served as the basis for estimated nucleated cell counts. Produced via immunoSEQ multiplex PCR; TCRdb's table is partial and in-frame only. The V and J calls and clone size come from that table; D and trimming were worked out from the DNA. The data show 150,000 to 200,000 clones, roughly 80% seen once.

This clonotype was obtained from a man aged 55 to 70 with active or convalescent COVID-19. This rearrangement joins TRBV9 to TRBJ2-7, with 7 nucleotides matching TRBD2. The specimen sequenced was peripheral blood. This CDR3 is CASSLSGGSINEQYF. Written as DNA, the CDR3 is TGTGCCAGCAGCCTATCGGGCGGGAGTATAAACGAGCAGTACTTC.